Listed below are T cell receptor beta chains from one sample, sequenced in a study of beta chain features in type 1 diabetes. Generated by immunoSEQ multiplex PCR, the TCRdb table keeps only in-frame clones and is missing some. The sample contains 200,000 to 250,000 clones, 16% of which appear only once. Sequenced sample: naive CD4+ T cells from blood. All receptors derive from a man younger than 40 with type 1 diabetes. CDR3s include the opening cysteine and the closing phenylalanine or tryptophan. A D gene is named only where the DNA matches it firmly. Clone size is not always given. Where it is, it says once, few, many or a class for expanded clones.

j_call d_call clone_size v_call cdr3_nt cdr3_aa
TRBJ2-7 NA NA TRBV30 TGTGCCTGGAGTTCGATGGGTAGATACGAGCAGTACTTC CAWSSMGRYEQYF
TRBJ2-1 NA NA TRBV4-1 TGCGCCAGCAGCCCCGGTAGCCGCAATGAGCAGTTCTTC CASSPGSRNEQFF
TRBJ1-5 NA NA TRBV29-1 TGCAGCGTTGTATTAGGAAATCAGCCCCAGCATTTT CSVVLGNQPQHF
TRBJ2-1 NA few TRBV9 TGTGCCAGCAGCCCACGGACTTACAATGAGCAGTTCTTC CASSPRTYNEQFF
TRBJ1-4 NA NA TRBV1 TGCACCAGCAACCACCTGAACGGGGGGTTAAACCAAGGAAAACTGTTTTTT CTSNHLNGGLNQGKLFF
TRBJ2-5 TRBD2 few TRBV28 TGTGCCAGCAGCTCCCCGGGAGGTCCAGAGACCCAGTACTTC CASSSPGGPETQYF
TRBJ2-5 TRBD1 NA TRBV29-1 TGCAGCGTTGCGGACAGGGTCGGAGAGACCCAGTACTTC CSVADRVGETQYF
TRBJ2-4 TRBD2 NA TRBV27 TGTGCCAGCATTACTACTAGCGGAGCCAAAAACATTCAGTACTTC CASITTSGAKNIQYF
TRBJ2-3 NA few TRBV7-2 TGTGCCAGCAGCTTAGGGGACACGGGGACAGATACGCAGTATTTT CASSLGDTGTDTQYF
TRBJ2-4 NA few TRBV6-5 TGTGCCAGCAGTCCTCAGGGTTTGGCCAAAAACATTCAGTACTTC CASSPQGLAKNIQYF
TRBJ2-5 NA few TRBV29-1 TGCAGCGTTGAACTGCGGCAGGGAGTCGGCCAAGAGACCCAGTACTTC CSVELRQGVGQETQYF
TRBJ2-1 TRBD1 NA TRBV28 TGTGCCAGCAGTTTACCAGGGGGATACAATGAGCAGTTCTTC CASSLPGGYNEQFF
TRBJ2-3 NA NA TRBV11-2 TGTGCCAGCAGCTTATCCGCGGGCACAGATACGCAGTATTTT CASSLSAGTDTQYF
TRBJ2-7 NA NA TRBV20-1 TGCAGTGGCCACAGCTCCTACGAGCAGTACTTC CSGHSSYEQYF
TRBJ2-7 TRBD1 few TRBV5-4 TGTGCCAGCAGCTTGGCCACGGGCGGGACAGGGACCTACGAGCAGTACTTC CASSLATGGTGTYEQYF
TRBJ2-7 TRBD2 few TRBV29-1 TGCAGCGTTGAAGGACTAGCGCGCCATCCCCAGCAGTACTTC CSVEGLARHPQQYF
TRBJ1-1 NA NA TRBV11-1 TGTGCCAGCAGCCGAGACAGGAACACTGAAGCTTTCTTT CASSRDRNTEAFF
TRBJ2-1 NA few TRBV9 TGTGCCAGCAGCGTAGTAGGTGGCTCCTACAATGAGCAGTTCTTC CASSVVGGSYNEQFF
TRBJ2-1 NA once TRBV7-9 TGTGCCAGCAGCCGACCAGAATTCAATGAGCAGTTCTTC CASSRPEFNEQFF
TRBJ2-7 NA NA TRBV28 TGTGCCAGCAGTTTGCGGGACGAGCAGTACTTC CASSLRDEQYF
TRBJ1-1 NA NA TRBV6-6 TGTGCCAGCAGTCAACAGGGAGCGAACACTGAAGCTTTCTTT CASSQQGANTEAFF
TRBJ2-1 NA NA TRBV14 TGTGCCAGCAGCCAATTGATCCAGAACAATGAGCAGTTCTTC CASSQLIQNNEQFF
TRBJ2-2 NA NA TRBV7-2 TGTGCCAGCAGCCAGGACCGCAACACCGGGGAGCTGTTTTTT CASSQDRNTGELFF
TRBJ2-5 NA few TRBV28 TGTGCCAGCAGTTTGGGGGAGACCCAGTACTTC CASSLGETQYF
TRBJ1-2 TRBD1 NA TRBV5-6 TGTGCCAGCAGCAACAGGGGGCAAGGCTACACCTTC CASSNRGQGYTF
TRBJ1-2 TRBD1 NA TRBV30 TGTGCCTGGAAGACAGGGTTTGGCTACACCTTC CAWKTGFGYTF
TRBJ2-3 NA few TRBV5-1 TGCGCCAGCAGACGGGACTCCACAGATACGCAGTATTTT CASRRDSTDTQYF
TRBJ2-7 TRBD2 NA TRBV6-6 TGTGCCAGCAATGAGCGGGAGACGTACGAGCAGTACTTC CASNERETYEQYF
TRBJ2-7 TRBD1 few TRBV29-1 TGCAGCGGACGGGGACAGTTCGCCTACGAGCAGTACTTC CSGRGQFAYEQYF
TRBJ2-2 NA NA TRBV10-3 TGTGCCATCAGTGAGATGACAGCTTCGAACACCGGGGAGCTGTTTTTT CAISEMTASNTGELFF
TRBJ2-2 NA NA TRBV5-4 TGTGCCAGCAGCCCGGCTACAGGGCGAGACGGGGAGCTGTTTTTT CASSPATGRDGELFF